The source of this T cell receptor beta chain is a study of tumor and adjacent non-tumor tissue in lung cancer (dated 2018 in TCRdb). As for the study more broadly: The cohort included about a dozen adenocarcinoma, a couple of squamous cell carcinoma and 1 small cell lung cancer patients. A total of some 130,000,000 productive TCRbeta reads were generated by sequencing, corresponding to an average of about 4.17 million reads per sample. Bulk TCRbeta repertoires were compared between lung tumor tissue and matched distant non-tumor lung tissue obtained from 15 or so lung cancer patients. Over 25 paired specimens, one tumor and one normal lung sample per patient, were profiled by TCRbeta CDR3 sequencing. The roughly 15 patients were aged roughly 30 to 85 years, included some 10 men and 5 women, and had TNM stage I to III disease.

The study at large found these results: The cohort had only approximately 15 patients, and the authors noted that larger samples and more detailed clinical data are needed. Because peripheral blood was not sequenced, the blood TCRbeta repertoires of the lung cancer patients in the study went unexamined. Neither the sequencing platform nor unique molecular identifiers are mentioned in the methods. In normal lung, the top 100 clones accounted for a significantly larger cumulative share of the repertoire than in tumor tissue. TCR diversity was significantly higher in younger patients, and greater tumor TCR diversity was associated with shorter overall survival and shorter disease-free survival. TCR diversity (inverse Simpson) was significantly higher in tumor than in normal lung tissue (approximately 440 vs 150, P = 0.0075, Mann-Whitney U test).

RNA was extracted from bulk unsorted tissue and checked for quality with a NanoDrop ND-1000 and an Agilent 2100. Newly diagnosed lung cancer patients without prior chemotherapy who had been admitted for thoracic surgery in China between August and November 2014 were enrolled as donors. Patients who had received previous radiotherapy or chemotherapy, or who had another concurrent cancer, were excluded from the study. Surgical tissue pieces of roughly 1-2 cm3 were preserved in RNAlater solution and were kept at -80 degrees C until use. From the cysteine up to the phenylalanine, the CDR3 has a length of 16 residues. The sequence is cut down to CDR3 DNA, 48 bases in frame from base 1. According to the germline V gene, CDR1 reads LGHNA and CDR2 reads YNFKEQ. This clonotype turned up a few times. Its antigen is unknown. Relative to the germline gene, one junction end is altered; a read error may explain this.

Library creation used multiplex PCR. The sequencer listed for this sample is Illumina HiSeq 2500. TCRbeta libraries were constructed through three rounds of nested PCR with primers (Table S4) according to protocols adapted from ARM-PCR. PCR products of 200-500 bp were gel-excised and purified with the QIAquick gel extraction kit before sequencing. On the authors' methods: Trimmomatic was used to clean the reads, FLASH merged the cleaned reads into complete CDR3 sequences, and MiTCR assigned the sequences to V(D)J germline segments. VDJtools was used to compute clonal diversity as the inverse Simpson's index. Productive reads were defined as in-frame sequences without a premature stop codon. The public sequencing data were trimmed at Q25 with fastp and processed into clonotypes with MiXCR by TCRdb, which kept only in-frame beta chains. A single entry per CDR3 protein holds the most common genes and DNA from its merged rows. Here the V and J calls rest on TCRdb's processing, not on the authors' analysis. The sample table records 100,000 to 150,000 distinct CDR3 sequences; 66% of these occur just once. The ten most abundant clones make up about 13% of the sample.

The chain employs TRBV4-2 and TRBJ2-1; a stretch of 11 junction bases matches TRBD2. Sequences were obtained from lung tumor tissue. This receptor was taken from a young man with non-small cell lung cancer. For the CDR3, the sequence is CTSSQEASGGYNEQFF. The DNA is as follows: TGTACCAGCAGCCAAGAGGCTAGCGGGGGGTACAATGAGCAGTTCTTC.